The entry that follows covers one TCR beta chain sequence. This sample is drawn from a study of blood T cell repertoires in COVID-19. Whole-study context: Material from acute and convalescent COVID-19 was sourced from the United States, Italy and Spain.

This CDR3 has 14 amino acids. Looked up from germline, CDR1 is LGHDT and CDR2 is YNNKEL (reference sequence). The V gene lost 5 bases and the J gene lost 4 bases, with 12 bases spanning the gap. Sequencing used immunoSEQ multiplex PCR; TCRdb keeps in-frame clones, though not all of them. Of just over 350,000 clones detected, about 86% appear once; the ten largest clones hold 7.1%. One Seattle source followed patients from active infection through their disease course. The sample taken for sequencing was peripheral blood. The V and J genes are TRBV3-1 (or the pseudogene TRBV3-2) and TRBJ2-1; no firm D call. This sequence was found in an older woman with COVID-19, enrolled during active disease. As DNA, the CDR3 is TGTGCCAGCAGCTGGTTTGGCAGATACAATGAGCAGTTCTTC. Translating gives CASSWFGRYNEQFF.